One sample yielded the 25 T cell receptor beta chains listed below, sequenced in a study of technical replicates of blood from a few donors. Clones were read by immunoSEQ multiplex PCR, and TCRdb kept only the in-frame ones, dropping some. The top ten clones hold approximately 0.4% of a sample with about 76,000 clones, roughly 94% of them seen once. The specimen sequenced was T cells isolated from PBMCs. The receptor set was obtained from a human donor in good health.

V gene TRBV28 combines with J gene TRBJ1-5, with D possibly matching TRBD1 (6 bases). The CDR3 spans 15 residues. Germline CDR1 MDHEN, CDR2 SYDVKM. Trimming took 2 bases from V and 0 from J, leaving 8 bases between them. CDR3 sequence reads: CASSLQGNSNQPQHF. DNA of the CDR3: TGTGCCAGCAGTTTACAGGGGAATAGCAATCAGCCCCAGCATTTT. The whole variable domain, remainder taken from reference TRBV28 and TRBJ1-5, is DVKVTQSSRYLVKRTGEKVFLECVQDMDHENMFWYRQDPGLGLRLIYFSYDVKMKEKGDIPEGYSVSREKKERFSLILESASTNQTSMYLCASSLQGNSNQPQHFGDGTRLSIL.

This clone has just one count. The chain employs TRBV6-1 and TRBJ2-1, with 13 bases fitting TRBD2. The CDR3 has 20 amino acids. The germline CDR1 and CDR2 sequences are MNHNS and SASEGT. The V gene end was trimmed by 2 bases and the J gene end by 4 bases; junction bases not matched to a gene: 14. The CDR3, as DNA: TGTGCCAGCAGTGAAAGGACTAGCGGGGGTGGGGGAGGAAGGTACAATGAGCAGTTCTTC. It encodes CASSERTSGGGGGRYNEQFF.

The V call is TRBV19, the J call TRBJ1-1; D ambiguous. This CDR3 comprises 13 residues. The germline gives CDR1 LNHDA, CDR2 SQIVND (reference sequence). Trimming removed 3 bases from V and 3 bases from J, with 8 bases in between. The CDR3 DNA is TGTGCCAGTAGTATGGCGGGGTACACTGAAGCTTTCTTT. It translates to CASSMAGYTEAFF.

The count of this clone is one. The V gene is TRBV30, the J gene TRBJ2-2, with a possible D match to TRBD2 (6 bases). The V end was cut by 2 bases, the J end by 4 bases, with 11 bases between. The CDR3 sequence is 14 residues long. CDR1 GTSNPN and CDR2 SVGIG come from the germline V gene (reference sequence). Written as DNA, the CDR3 is TGTGCCTGGAGTAGTGGGAGGAGCACCGGGGAGCTGTTTTTT. As protein: CAWSSGRSTGELFF.

The gene calls are TRBV5-6 and TRBJ2-3, with D possibly matching TRBD2 (6 bases). This CDR3 is 16 amino acids long. Per the germline V gene, CDR1 is SGHDT and CDR2 is YYEEEE. The V gene lost 2 bases and the J gene lost 1 base, with 14 bases spanning the gap. This CDR3 reads CASSFEVGEGTDTQYF. Here the CDR3 DNA reads TGTGCCAGCAGCTTCGAGGTGGGGGAGGGCACAGATACGCAGTATTTT.

The gene calls are TRBV7-6 and TRBJ2-7; D not resolved. The V and J ends lost 5 bases and 3 bases respectively, with 11 bases between them. From germline, CDR1 is SGHVS and CDR2 FNYEAQ. This CDR3 is built from 13 residues. The CDR3: CASSPGPNYEQYF. CDR3 in DNA: TGTGCCAGCAGCCCCGGTCCCAACTACGAGCAGTACTTC.

This chain connects TRBV7-2 to TRBJ2-3, with TRBD2 matching over 8 bases. The V gene's germline CDR1 is SGHTA and CDR2 FQGNSA. After removal of 8 bases from V and 2 bases from J, the junction contained 6 bases not matched to a gene. The CDR3 has 14 residues. The CDR3 loop is CASVAGHFTDTQYF. CDR3 sequence (DNA): TGTGCCAGCGTAGCGGGACATTTCACAGATACGCAGTATTTT. The full variable domain, with the rest looked up from reference TRBV7-2 and TRBJ2-3, is GAGVSQSPSNKVTEKGKDVELRCDPISGHTALYWYRQSLGQGLEFLIYFQGNSAPDKSGLPSDRFSAERTGGSVSTLTIQRTQQEDSAVYLCASVAGHFTDTQYFGPGTRLTVL.

The V and J genes are TRBV27 and TRBJ1-4, with a weak D call TRBD1 (5 bases). Germline CDR1 is MNHEY and CDR2 is SMNVEV (reference sequence). V lost 6 bases, J lost 8 bases, and 19 bases lay in between. The length of the CDR3 is 15 residues. This chain's CDR3 is CASRGGSRVGEKLFF. CDR3 in DNA: TGTGCCAGCAGGGGGGGAAGTCGGGTTGGCGAAAAACTGTTTTTT.

The CDR3 coding sequence is TGTGCCAGCAGCAATCCGGGACTAGCGGGTAATGAGCAGTTCTTC. Its translation: CASSNPGLAGNEQFF. This chain links TRBV5-6 with TRBJ2-1; TRBD2 aligns across 12 bases. Trimming cost V 4 bases and J 7 bases; bases outside gene matches: 6. The CDR3 is 15 residues long. CDR1 SGHDT and CDR2 YYEEEE come from the germline V gene. Using reference TRBV5-6 and TRBJ2-1 for the parts outside the CDR3, the full variable domain is DAGVTQSPTHLIKTRGQQVTLRCSPKSGHDTVSWYQQALGQGPQFIFQYYEEEERQRGNFPDRFSGHQFPNYSSELNVNALLLGDSALYLCASSNPGLAGNEQFFGPGTRLTVL.

CDR3 protein: CASSPMGQGEKLFF. In nucleotides, the CDR3 is TGTGCCAGCTCACCTATGGGACAGGGAGAAAAACTGTTTTTT. The V call is TRBV18, the J call TRBJ1-4; 9 nucleotides agree with TRBD1. The germline CDR1 and CDR2 sequences are KGHSH and LQKENI. Trimming at V came to 3 bases and at J to 8 bases, leaving 4 bases not matched to a gene. CDR3 size: 14 residues.

The V gene is TRBV2, the J gene TRBJ2-7; TRBD2 agrees at 12 bases. The germline gives CDR1 SNHLY, CDR2 FYNNEI. This CDR3 contains 16 residues. Trimming took 6 bases from V and 5 from J; bases not matched to a gene: 11. The CDR3 region is CASRDRLAGDIDEQYF. CDR3 coding DNA: TGTGCCAGCAGGGATCGACTAGCGGGAGATATAGACGAGCAGTACTTC.

The chain combines TRBV19 with TRBJ2-7, with TRBD1 matching 7 bases. After removal of 5 bases from V and 2 bases from J, the junction contained 12 bases not matched to a gene. The germline gives CDR1 LNHDA, CDR2 SQIVND (reference sequence). The CDR3 is 16 amino acids. In nucleotides, the CDR3 is TGTGCCAGTAGTGCATCAGTCCAGGGGGAAACCTACGAGCAGTACTTC. As protein: CASSASVQGETYEQYF.

The CDR3 DNA follows: TGCGCCAGCAGCTTGGGACTAGCGGGAGAAGCAGATACGCAGTATTTT. Translation gives CASSLGLAGEADTQYF. This chain uses TRBV5-1 with TRBJ2-3; 12 bases match TRBD2. V was clipped by 0 bases and J by 4 bases; unmatched bases: 3. The CDR3 covers 16 residues. The germline V gene has CDR1 SGHRS and CDR2 YFSETQ.

The chain recombines TRBV5-5 with TRBJ2-7; weak D call: TRBD1 (5 bases). There are 14 residues in the CDR3. Germline assignment: CDR1 SGHKS and CDR2 YYEKEE (reference sequence). The V end was cut by 4 bases, the J end by 5 bases, with 16 bases between. The CDR3 bases are TGTGCCAGCAGCCTAATACAGGTTCGCAACGAGCAGTACTTC. This encodes CASSLIQVRNEQYF.

The rearrangement joins TRBV4-1 to TRBJ1-1; unclear D gene. The CDR3 has 18 amino acids. Germline CDR1 reads MGHRA; CDR2 reads YSYEKL. V was pared by 0 bases and J by 4 bases, with 21 bases between. The CDR3 nucleotides are TGCGCCAGCAGCCAAGATCTATATTTGGAGGAACTTTTCACTGAAGCTTTCTTT. Translating gives CASSQDLYLEELFTEAFF.

The chain has TRBV9 and TRBJ1-1; the D gene is possibly TRBD1 (6 bases). Germline values: CDR1 SGDLS, CDR2 YYNGEE. The CDR3 is 12 amino acids. The germline V and J ends were trimmed by 3 bases and 11 bases, with 14 bases remaining between them. In DNA, the CDR3 is TGTGCCAGCAGCGCGATCGAGGGGGGGGCTTTCTTT. Translating it yields CASSAIEGGAFF.

The chain has TRBV19 and TRBJ1-3, with TRBD1 as a possible D gene (6 bases). Looked up from germline, CDR1 is LNHDA and CDR2 is SQIVND (reference sequence). V was pared by 10 bases and J by 4 bases, with 14 bases between. The CDR3 is 13 residues long. The CDR3 region has the DNA TGTGCCACTGTACAGGGCCTCGGAAACACCATATATTTT. It encodes CATVQGLGNTIYF.

V and J are TRBV4-2 and TRBJ2-7; 9 nucleotides agree with TRBD2. CDR1 and CDR2 from the germline V gene are LGHNA and YNFKEQ. J gave up 1 base and V 3 bases, and 7 bases lay outside the gene matches. This CDR3 spans 16 amino acids. The CDR3 reads CASSQFASGMSYEQYF. DNA for the CDR3: TGTGCCAGCAGCCAGTTTGCTAGCGGGATGTCCTACGAGCAGTACTTC.

The genes are TRBV28 and TRBJ1-1; D call uncertain. Trimming removed 8 bases at V and 1 base at J, with 11 bases between. The CDR3 has 13 residues. Per germline, CDR1 MDHEN and CDR2 SYDVKM. CDR3 in DNA: TGTGCCAGCGGCAGACTAAAGAACACTGAAGCTTTCTTT. Translation: CASGRLKNTEAFF.

The chain links TRBV4-3 to TRBJ2-5; D is unresolved. The CDR3 length is 15 residues. Per the germline V gene, CDR1 is LGHNA and CDR2 is YSLEER. V was trimmed by 2 bases and J by 0 bases, leaving 10 bases between them. The CDR3 protein is CASSQTDTYQETQYF. CDR3 bases: TGCGCCAGCAGCCAAACCGACACCTACCAAGAGACCCAGTACTTC.

The chain combines TRBV6-5 with TRBJ1-4; D unresolved. In germline, CDR1 is MNHEY, CDR2 SVGAGI. The V and J ends lost 5 bases and 2 bases respectively, with 12 bases between them. The CDR3 is made up of 15 amino acids. The CDR3 nucleotides read TGTGCCAGCAGTCCCTCTGCGGGGACTAATGAAAAACTGTTTTTT. Protein: CASSPSAGTNEKLFF.

The rearrangement links TRBV6-1 to TRBJ2-5; D gene unclear. The end of the DNA is better explained by TRBJ2-7, so the J call may be wrong. This CDR3 has 9 amino acids. Germline V gives CDR1 MNHNS, CDR2 SASEGT. This CDR3 reads CASHYEQYF. Written as DNA, the CDR3 is TGTGCCAGCCACTACGAGCAGTACTTC.

The chain combines TRBV9 with TRBJ2-1; TRBD2 matches 11 bases. Trimming cost V 0 bases and J 8 bases; bases outside gene matches: 7. This CDR3 is built from 16 residues. Germline lookup yields CDR1 SGDLS and CDR2 YYNGEE. CDR3 coding DNA: TGTGCCAGCAGCGTAGGAGAACTAGCGGGAGTGGATGAGCAGTTCTTC. This encodes CASSVGELAGVDEQFF.

V and J are TRBV5-8 and TRBJ1-1; the D gene is possibly TRBD1 (6 bases). Germline CDR1 is SGHTS and CDR2 is YDEGEE. The V end was cut by 6 bases, the J end by 5 bases, with 20 bases between. This CDR3 is built from 15 residues. CDR3 DNA sequence: TGTGCCAGCAACTTAATGACAGGCCTAGGGACTGAAGCTTTCTTT. This encodes CASNLMTGLGTEAFF.

In this sample, this clone turned up once. This chain joins TRBV4-1 and TRBJ2-7; D gene uncertain. The CDR3 spans 15 residues. Germline V lookup: CDR1 MGHRA, CDR2 YSYEKL. Trimming cost V 4 bases and J 5 bases, with 18 bases left between them. In DNA form, the CDR3 reads TGCGCCAGCAGCCCCAGCCTGGCCGGAGCCCACGAGCAGTACTTC. This codes for CASSPSLAGAHEQYF.